This T cell receptor (beta chain) is from a study of blood T cells in healthy people across ages. There are a few counts of this clonotype. The CDR3 sequence is 15 residues long. The germline gives CDR1 MNHEY, CDR2 SVGEGT. Trimming removed 5 bases from V and 6 bases from J, with 14 bases in between. Sample-barcoded 5' priming and a J-beta primer mix drove a second PCR of 7 to 11 cycles. TCRdb analysed the 5' RACE reads with MiXCR anew, one entry per CDR3 protein. The table records under 1,000,000 distinct CDR3 sequences, approximately 35% of them present only once. Sequenced input: blood. This receptor was identified in a man between 18 and 29 years old in good health. The rearrangement links TRBV6-2 or TRBV6-3 to TRBJ1-6; D not resolved. CDR3 region: CASSLDSPSNSPLHF. The CDR3 coding sequence is TGTGCCAGCAGTCTCGATTCACCGTCTAATTCACCCCTCCACTTT.